This T cell receptor (beta chain) originates from a study of T cells in localized non-small cell lung cancer. To note about this clone: Its target is not known.

Repertoires were generated with immunoSEQ multiplex PCR, while TCRdb's copy carries only in-frame clones and drops some. The sample includes over 10,000 clones, roughly 80% of them seen just once. Germline V gene data show CDR1 as LNHDA and CDR2 as SQIVND (reference sequence). V shed 2 bases, J shed 3 bases, and the junction held 7 bases outside the gene matches. The CDR3 covers 15 residues. Points from the study as a whole: Longer overall survival accompanied higher blood T cell density. Adjacent lung was found to contain a median approximately 60 of the top 100 tumor clones. Peak T cell clonality was found in uninvolved adjacent lung, exceeding tumor.

This chain joins TRBV19 and TRBJ2-7, with TRBD1 matching over 7 bases. The TCR originated in a male donor aged 60 or older with stage I squamous cell lung carcinoma. Material: peripheral blood, obtained before any cancer treatment. This chain's CDR3 is CASSIRDRVNYEQYF. The CDR3 DNA sequence: TGTGCCAGTAGTATACGTGACAGGGTCAACTACGAGCAGTACTTC.